These T cell receptor beta chains were read from a single sample in a study of T cells expressing NK-cell markers. TCRdb reprocessed the 5' RACE reads, with one entry per CDR3 protein and no DNA. The sample totals 450,000 to 600,000 distinct CDR3 sequences. Sequencing was done on a sample of blood T cells: a sorted CD56 or NKG2C T cell subset, CD4+ or CD8+ T cells, or bulk PBMC T cells (not recorded which). The receptor set was obtained from a man between 18 and 35 years old in good health. CDR3s include the opening cysteine and the closing phenylalanine or tryptophan. The order of the fields is V gene, J gene, CDR3 protein.

TRBV3-1	TRBJ2-2	CASSQGSPNTGELFF
TRBV5-1	TRBJ2-1	CASSLTLAGNNEQFF
TRBV7-9	TRBJ2-3	CASSLGTGGTGTQYF
TRBV6-5	TRBJ2-5	CASSYSPGRETQYF
TRBV7-9	TRBJ2-2	CASSWRMSGDQAGELFF
TRBV11-2	TRBJ2-1	CASSQLAGTDDLGQFF
TRBV12-3/TRBV12-4	TRBJ2-5	CASSTSVEETQYF
TRBV7-9	TRBJ1-5	CASRGANNQPQHF
TRBV12-3/TRBV12-4	TRBJ2-2	CASSPGTSGVNTGELFF
TRBV5-6	TRBJ1-1	CASSLEQAMHTEAFF
TRBV5-1	TRBJ2-2	CASSLAGDPSNTGELFF
TRBV7-9	TRBJ2-1	CASSSLVIFEQFF
TRBV12-3/TRBV12-4	TRBJ1-1	CASSGDTLYEAFF